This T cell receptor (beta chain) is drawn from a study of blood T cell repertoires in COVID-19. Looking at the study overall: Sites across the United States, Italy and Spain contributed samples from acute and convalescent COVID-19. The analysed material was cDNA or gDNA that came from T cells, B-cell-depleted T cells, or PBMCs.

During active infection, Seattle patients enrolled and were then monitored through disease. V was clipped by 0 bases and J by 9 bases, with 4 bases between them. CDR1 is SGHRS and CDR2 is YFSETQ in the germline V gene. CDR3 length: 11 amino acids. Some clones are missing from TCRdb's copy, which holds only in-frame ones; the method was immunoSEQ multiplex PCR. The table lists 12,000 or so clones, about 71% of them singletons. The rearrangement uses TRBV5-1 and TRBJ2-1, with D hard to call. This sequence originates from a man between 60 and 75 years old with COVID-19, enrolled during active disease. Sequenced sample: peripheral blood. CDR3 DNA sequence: TGCGCCAGCAGCTTGGCCCGTGAGCAGTTCTTC. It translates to CASSLAREQFF.